This T cell receptor (beta chain) came from a study of shared clonotypes between healthy human individuals. At the level of the study: Participating donors consisted of two women and a few men aged 18 to 49.

Subsets obtained from CD4+ cells comprised CD45RA+ naive and CD45RA-negative memory cells. Repertoires were generated with immunoSEQ multiplex PCR, while TCRdb's copy carries only in-frame clones and drops some. The sample carries over 2 million clones, 80% to 95% recorded once. Notes on the study in general: Sequencing depth was predicted to influence how clonotypes are shared among donors.

This CDR3 comprises 14 residues. The V end was cut by 0 bases, the J end by 3 bases, with 8 bases between. CDR1 and CDR2 (germline): SGHRS, YFSETQ. In this sample, this clone turned up once. Antigen unknown. The same CDR3 also results from other DNA sequences found in this sample. Sequences were obtained from naive CD4+ T cells from PBMCs. As for subset: CD45RA+ positively selected. This receptor was identified in a man aged 18-30 years in good health. Some clones in this sample may be carry-over from other donors' samples. V and J are TRBV5-1 and TRBJ2-3, with D tentatively TRBD1 (5 bases). The CDR3 protein is CASSLEAGTDTQYF. The CDR3 nucleotides are TGCGCCAGCAGCTTGGAGGCAGGGACAGATACGCAGTATTTT.